The 5 T cell receptor beta chains given below trace back to one sample, sequenced in a study of STAT5B mutations in CD4+ large granular lymphocyte leukemia. TCRdb's table, derived via immunoSEQ multiplex PCR, lists solely in-frame clones and lacks some. The table has tens of thousands of clones, around 76% seen once. Sequenced sample: CD4+ T cells from blood buffy coats. These receptors came from a human donor in good health.

This chain links TRBV9 with TRBJ2-2; tentatively, D is TRBD2 (5 bases). The CDR3 sequence is 15 residues long. V lost 0 bases and J 6 bases, leaving 12 bases between the germline ends. CDR1 and CDR2 from the germline V gene are SGDLS and YYNGEE. Here the CDR3 DNA reads TGTGCCAGCAGCGTAGGAGGGTTCCGGGCCGGGGAGCTGTTTTTT. The encoded protein is CASSVGGFRAGELFF.

This chain joins TRBV11-2 and TRBJ2-7; no reliable D call. CDR1 and CDR2 from the germline V gene are SGHAT and FQNNGV. The CDR3 consists of 14 residues. V was cut by 5 bases and J by 1 base, with 12 bases left in between. Here the CDR3 DNA reads TGTGCCAGCAGCCCCTATGTTCCATCCTACGAGCAGTACTTC. It encodes CASSPYVPSYEQYF.

V gene TRBV27 combines with J gene TRBJ1-4; tentative D call: TRBD1 (5 bases). V lost 5 bases to trimming and J lost 5 bases, with 15 bases between them. The germline V gene encodes CDR1 MNHEY and CDR2 SMNVEV (reference sequence). CDR3 length: 15 residues. The chain's CDR3 is CASSAPGLGNEKLFF. CDR3 nucleotides: TGTGCCAGCAGTGCCCCGGGGCTGGGAAATGAAAAACTGTTTTTT.

This clone was picked up a small number of times. The gene calls are TRBV7-2 and TRBJ2-5, with D uncertain. CDR1 SGHTA and CDR2 FQGNSA come from the germline V gene. The V end lost 7 bases, the J end lost 1 base, and 13 bases lay between the germline ends. The CDR3 sequence is 14 residues long. The CDR3 sequence: CASNPSGGQETQYF. The DNA of the CDR3 is TGTGCCAGCAACCCCTCCGGCGGCCAAGAGACCCAGTACTTC.

The V call is TRBV18, the J call TRBJ2-1; TRBD2 matches 9 bases. The CDR3 is 15 amino acids. CDR1 and CDR2 (germline): KGHSH, LQKENI. With V trimmed by 2 bases and J by 5 bases, 4 bases remained unmatched. CDR3: CASSPGIAGDNEQFF. The CDR3 DNA follows: TGTGCCAGCTCACCAGGGATAGCGGGGGACAATGAGCAGTTCTTC.